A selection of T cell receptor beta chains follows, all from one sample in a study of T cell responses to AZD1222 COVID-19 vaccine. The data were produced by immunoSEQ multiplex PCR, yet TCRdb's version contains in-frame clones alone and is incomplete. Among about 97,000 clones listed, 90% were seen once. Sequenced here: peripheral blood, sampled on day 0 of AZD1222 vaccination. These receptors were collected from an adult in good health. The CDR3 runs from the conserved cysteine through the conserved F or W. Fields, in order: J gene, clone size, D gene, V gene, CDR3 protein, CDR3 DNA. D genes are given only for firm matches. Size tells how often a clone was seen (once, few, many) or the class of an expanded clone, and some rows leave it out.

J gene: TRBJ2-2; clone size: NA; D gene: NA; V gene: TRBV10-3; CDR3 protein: CATRAGRGNTGELFF; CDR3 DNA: TGTGCCACCCGAGCAGGCAGGGGGAACACCGGGGAGCTGTTTTTT
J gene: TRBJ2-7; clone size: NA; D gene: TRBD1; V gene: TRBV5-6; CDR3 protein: CASSLVQGAYEQYF; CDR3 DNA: TGTGCCAGCAGCTTGGTACAGGGGGCCTACGAGCAGTACTTC
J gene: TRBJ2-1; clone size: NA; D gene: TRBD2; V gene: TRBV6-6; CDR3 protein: CASSYRTSGGKEQFF; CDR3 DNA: TGTGCCAGCAGTTATCGGACTAGCGGTGGAAAAGAGCAGTTCTTC
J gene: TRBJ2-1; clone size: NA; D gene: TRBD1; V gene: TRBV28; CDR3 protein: CASSSPGTGGIGEQFF; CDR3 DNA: TGTGCCAGCAGTTCACCCGGGACAGGGGGTATCGGTGAGCAGTTCTTC
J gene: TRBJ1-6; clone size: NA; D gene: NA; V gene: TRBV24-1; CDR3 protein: CEGSSYNSPLHF; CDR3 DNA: TGTGAAGGTAGCTCCTATAATTCACCCCTCCACTTT
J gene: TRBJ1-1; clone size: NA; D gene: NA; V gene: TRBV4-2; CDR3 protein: CASSQEEENTEAFF; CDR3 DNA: TGTGCCAGCAGCCAAGAAGAAGAGAACACTGAAGCTTTCTTT
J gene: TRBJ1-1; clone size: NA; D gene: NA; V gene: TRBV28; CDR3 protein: CASSLTQANTEAFF; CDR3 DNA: TGTGCCAGCAGTTTGACGCAGGCGAACACTGAAGCTTTCTTT
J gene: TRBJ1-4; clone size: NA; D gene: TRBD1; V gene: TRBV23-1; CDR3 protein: CASSQSDRGAEKLFF; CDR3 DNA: TGCGCCAGCAGTCAATCCGACAGGGGGGCTGAAAAACTGTTTTTT
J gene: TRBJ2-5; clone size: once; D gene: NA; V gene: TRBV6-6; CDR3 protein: CASSSRWTETQYF; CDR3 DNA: TGTGCCAGCAGTTCACGGTGGACAGAGACCCAGTACTTC
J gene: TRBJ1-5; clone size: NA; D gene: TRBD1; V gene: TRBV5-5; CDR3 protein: CASSWGTGDQPQHF; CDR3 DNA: TGTGCCAGCAGCTGGGGGACAGGGGATCAGCCCCAGCATTTT
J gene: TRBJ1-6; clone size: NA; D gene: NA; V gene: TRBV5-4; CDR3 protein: CASSLSAWDSPLHF; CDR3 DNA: TGTGCCAGCAGCTTAAGCGCCTGGGATTCACCCCTCCACTTT
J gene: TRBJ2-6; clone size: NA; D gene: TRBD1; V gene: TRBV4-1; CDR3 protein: CASSRFPGQSSGANVLTF; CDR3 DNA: TGCGCCAGCAGCAGGTTTCCGGGACAGAGCTCTGGGGCCAACGTCCTGACTTTC
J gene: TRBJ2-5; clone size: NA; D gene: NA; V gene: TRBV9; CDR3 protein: CASSVVSRETQYF; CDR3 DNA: TGTGCCAGCAGCGTAGTAAGCCGGGAGACCCAGTACTTC
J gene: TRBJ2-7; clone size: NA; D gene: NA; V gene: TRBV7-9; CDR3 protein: CASSLVSEEQYF; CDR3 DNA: TGTGCCAGCAGCTTAGTCTCGGAGGAGCAGTACTTC
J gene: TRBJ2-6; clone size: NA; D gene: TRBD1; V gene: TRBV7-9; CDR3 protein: CASSRPDRASSGANVLTF; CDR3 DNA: TGTGCCAGCAGCCGACCGGACAGGGCTTCCTCTGGGGCCAACGTCCTGACTTTC
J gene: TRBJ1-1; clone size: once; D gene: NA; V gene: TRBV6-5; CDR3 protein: CASRSLSGVTEAFF; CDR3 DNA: TGTGCCAGCAGGTCACTTTCCGGGGTGACTGAAGCTTTCTTT
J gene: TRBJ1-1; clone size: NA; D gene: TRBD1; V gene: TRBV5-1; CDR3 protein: CASSFTGANTEAFF; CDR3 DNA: TGCGCCAGCAGCTTTACAGGGGCAAACACTGAAGCTTTCTTT
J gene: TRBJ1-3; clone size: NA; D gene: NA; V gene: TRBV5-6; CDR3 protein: CASSFGVSGNTIYF; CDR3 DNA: TGTGCCAGCAGCTTCGGTGTCTCTGGAAACACCATATATTTT
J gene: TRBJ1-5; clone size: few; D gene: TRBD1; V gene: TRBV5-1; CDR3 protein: CASSRGQGSNQPQHF; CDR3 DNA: TGCGCCAGCAGTAGAGGACAGGGAAGCAATCAGCCCCAGCATTTT
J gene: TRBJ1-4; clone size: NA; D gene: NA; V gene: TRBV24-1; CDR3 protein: CATSDLGETLSNEKLFF; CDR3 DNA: TGTGCCACCAGTGATCTCGGAGAGACCCTTTCGAATGAAAAACTGTTTTTT
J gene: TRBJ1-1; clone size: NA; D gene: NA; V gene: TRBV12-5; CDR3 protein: CASGLVSGERTEAFF; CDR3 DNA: TGTGCTAGTGGTTTGGTCTCGGGGGAAAGGACTGAAGCTTTCTTT
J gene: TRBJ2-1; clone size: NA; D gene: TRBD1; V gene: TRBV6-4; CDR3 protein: CASSIQGSSYNEQFF; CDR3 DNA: TGTGCCAGCAGCATACAGGGGAGCTCCTACAATGAGCAGTTCTTC
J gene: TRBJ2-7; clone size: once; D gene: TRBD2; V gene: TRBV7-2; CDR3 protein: CASSRRRGAYEQYF; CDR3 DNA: TGTGCCAGCAGCCGCAGGCGGGGGGCCTACGAGCAGTACTTC
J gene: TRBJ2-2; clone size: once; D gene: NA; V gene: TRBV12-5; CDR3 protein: CASGFEGTGELFF; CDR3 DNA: TGTGCTAGTGGTTTCGAAGGAACCGGGGAGCTGTTTTTT
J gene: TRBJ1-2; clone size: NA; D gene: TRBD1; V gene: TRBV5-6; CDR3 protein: CASSLPVPGQDVDYGYTF; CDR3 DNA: TGTGCCAGCAGCTTACCGGTGCCGGGACAGGATGTGGACTATGGCTACACCTTC
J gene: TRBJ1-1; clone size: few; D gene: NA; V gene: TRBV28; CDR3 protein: CASSRHLRNEAFF; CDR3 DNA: TGTGCCAGCAGCCGCCACCTGAGGAATGAAGCTTTCTTT
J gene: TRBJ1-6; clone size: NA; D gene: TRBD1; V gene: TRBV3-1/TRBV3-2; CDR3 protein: CASSQGDSGSPLHF; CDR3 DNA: TGTGCCAGCAGCCAGGGGGACAGTGGTTCACCCCTCCACTTT
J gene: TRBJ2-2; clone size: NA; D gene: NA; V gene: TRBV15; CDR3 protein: CATSLNWNTGELFF; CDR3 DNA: TGTGCCACCAGCCTTAATTGGAACACCGGGGAGCTGTTTTTT
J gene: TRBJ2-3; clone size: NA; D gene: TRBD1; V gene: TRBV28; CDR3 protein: CASSRDRYTDTQYF; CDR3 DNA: TGTGCCAGCAGTAGGGACAGGTACACAGATACGCAGTATTTT
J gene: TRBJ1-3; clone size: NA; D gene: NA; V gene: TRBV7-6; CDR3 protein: CASSSGAGRSGNTIYF; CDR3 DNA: TGTGCCAGCAGCTCAGGCGCAGGGAGATCTGGAAACACCATATATTTT
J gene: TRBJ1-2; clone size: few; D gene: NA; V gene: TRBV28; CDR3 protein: CASSPQLGTTPNYGYTF; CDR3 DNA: TGTGCCAGCAGTCCTCAGCTAGGGACAACCCCAAACTATGGCTACACCTTC
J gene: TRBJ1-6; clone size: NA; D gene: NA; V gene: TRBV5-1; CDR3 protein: CASSTNPGSPLHF; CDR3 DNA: TGCGCCAGCAGTACCAACCCGGGTTCACCCCTCCACTTT
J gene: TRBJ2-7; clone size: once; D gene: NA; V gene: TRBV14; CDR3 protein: CASSQAGAGYEQYF; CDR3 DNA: TGTGCCAGCAGCCAGGCAGGGGCCGGGTACGAGCAGTACTTC
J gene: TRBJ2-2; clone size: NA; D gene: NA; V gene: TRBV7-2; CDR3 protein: CASSLPGSGELFF; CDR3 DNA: TGTGCCAGCAGCCTCCCGGGCTCCGGGGAGCTGTTTTTT
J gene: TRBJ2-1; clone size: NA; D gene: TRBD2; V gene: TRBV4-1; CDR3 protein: CASSQVPAGYYNEQFF; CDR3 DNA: TGCGCCAGCAGCCAAGTCCCAGCGGGGTACTACAATGAGCAGTTCTTC